This record concerns one T cell receptor beta chain sequence. Enrollment of patients from Seattle took place during active infection, with longitudinal follow-up. This sample was included in a study of blood T cell repertoires in COVID-19. Study at large: Sites across the United States, Italy and Spain contributed samples from acute and convalescent COVID-19. PBMCs, B-cell-depleted T cells, or T cells were the source of the cDNA or gDNA that made up the material.

Authors' data handling: For nucleated cells, counts were estimated from reference gene primer amplification. Generated by immunoSEQ multiplex PCR, the TCRdb table keeps only in-frame clones and is missing some. V, J and clone size are taken as reported in that table, and D and trimming were inferred from the DNA itself. The sample includes approximately 500,000 clones, roughly nine tenths of them seen just once. V lost 7 bases and J 7 bases, leaving 17 bases between the germline ends. CDR1 and CDR2 from the germline V gene are MNHEY and SVGAGI. The CDR3 has 14 residues. The chain joins TRBV6-5 to TRBJ2-1; D might be TRBD2 (6 bases). This TCR derives from a man between 18 and 29 years old with COVID-19, enrolled during active disease. Source material: peripheral blood. CDR3 sequence (DNA): TGTGCCAGCAAATTGGGATTCGCGGGGAATGAGCAGTTCTTC. Translating it yields CASKLGFAGNEQFF.